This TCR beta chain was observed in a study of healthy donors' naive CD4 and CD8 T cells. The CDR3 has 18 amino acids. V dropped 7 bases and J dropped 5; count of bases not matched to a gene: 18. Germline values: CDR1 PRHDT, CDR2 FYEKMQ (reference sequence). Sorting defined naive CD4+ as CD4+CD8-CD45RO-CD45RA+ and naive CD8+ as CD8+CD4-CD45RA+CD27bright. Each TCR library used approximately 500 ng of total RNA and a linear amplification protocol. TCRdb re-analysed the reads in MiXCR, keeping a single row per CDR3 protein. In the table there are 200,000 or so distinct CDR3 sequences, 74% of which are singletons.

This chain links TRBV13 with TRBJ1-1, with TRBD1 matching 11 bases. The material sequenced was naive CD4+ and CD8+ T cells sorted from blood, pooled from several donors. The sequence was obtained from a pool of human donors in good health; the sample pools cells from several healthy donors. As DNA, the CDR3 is TGTGCCAGCACCCTGGGGCGCGAGGAGGGACAGGGGGGTACTGAAGCTTTCTTT. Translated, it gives CASTLGREEGQGGTEAFF.